This TCR beta chain was documented in a study of T cell changes during pregnancy in multiple sclerosis. The method was immunoSEQ multiplex PCR; TCRdb's version includes in-frame clones alone and lacks a portion of them. The repertoire has 100,000 or so clones, about nine tenths of them found once; the top ten carry 3% to 3.5%. Losses at the gene ends were 3 bases for V and 7 bases for J; bases not matched to a gene: 10. Germline values: CDR1 ENHRY, CDR2 SYGVKD. The CDR3 contains 15 residues. The receptor was isolated from a female donor with multiple sclerosis, enrolled in a pregnancy study. The chain couples TRBV10-3 to TRBJ1-2; TRBD1 agrees at 8 bases. The sample in question was peripheral blood, obtained after pregnancy. The CDR3 bases are TGTGCCATCAGTGATTCCGGACAGGGTAGAGGTGGCTACACCTTC. It translates to CAISDSGQGRGGYTF.